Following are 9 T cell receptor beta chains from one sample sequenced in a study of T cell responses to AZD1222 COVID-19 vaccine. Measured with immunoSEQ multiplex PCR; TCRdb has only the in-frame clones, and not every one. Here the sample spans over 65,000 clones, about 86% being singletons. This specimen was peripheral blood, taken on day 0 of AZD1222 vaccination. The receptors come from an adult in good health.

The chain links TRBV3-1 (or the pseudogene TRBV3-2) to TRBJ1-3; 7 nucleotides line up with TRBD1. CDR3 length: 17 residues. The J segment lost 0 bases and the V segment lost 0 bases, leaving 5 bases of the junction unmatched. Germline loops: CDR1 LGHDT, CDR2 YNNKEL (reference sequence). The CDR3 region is CASSQDRGQISGNTIYF. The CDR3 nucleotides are TGTGCCAGCAGCCAAGACCGGGGACAGATCTCTGGAAACACCATATATTTT.

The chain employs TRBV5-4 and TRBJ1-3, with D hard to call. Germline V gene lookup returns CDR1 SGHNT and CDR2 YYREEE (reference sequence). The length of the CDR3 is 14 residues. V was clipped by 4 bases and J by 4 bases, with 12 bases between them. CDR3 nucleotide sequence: TGTGCCAGCAGCCTAGCAGGAGGGGGAAACACCATATATTTT. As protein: CASSLAGGGNTIYF.

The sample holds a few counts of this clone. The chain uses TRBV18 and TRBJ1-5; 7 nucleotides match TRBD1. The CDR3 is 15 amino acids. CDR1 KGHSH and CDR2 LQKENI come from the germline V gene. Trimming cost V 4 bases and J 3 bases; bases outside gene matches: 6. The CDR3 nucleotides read TGTGCCAGCTCACGACGGGACAGAATCAATCAGCCCCAGCATTTT. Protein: CASSRRDRINQPQHF.

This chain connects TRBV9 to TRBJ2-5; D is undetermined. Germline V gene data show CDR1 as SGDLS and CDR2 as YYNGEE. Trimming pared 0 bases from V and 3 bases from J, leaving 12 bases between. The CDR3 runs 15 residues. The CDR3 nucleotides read TGTGCCAGCAGCGTAGCCCCCGGATTCAAAGAGACCCAGTACTTC. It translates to CASSVAPGFKETQYF.

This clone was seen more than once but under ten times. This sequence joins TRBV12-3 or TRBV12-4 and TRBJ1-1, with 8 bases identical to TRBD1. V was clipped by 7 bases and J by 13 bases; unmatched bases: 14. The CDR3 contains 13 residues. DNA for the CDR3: TGTGCCAGCACCCCCGACAGGGGATTTGTTGGTTTCTTT. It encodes CASTPDRGFVGFF.

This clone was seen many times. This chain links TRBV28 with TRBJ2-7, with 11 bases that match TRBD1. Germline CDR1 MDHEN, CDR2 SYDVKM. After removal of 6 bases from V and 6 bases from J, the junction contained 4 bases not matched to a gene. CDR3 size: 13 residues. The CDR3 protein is CASSSGTGGEQYF. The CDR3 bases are TGTGCCAGCAGCTCAGGGACAGGGGGCGAGCAGTACTTC. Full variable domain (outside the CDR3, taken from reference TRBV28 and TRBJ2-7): DVKVTQSSRYLVKRTGEKVFLECVQDMDHENMFWYRQDPGLGLRLIYFSYDVKMKEKGDIPEGYSVSREKKERFSLILESASTNQTSMYLCASSSGTGGEQYFGPGTRLTVT.

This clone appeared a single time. The CDR3 sequence is CASSLNYGYTF. The CDR3 DNA follows: TGTGCCAGCAGCTTAAACTATGGCTACACCTTC. The chain uses TRBV7-9 and TRBJ1-2, with D unresolved. CDR3 length: 11 amino acids. In germline, CDR1 is SEHNR, CDR2 FQNEAQ (reference sequence). Between the trimmed V and J ends, which lost 2 bases and 2 bases, there was a span of 0 bases.

CDR3 sequence: CASSEMSSGSEQYF. CDR3 sequence (DNA): TGTGCCAGCAGTGAAATGTCTTCGGGGTCCGAGCAGTACTTC. The chain carries TRBV2 and TRBJ2-7; a possible D gene is TRBD2 (5 bases). The germline V gene encodes CDR1 SNHLY and CDR2 FYNNEI. The CDR3 covers 14 residues. The germline V and J ends were trimmed by 2 bases and 6 bases, with 14 bases remaining between them.

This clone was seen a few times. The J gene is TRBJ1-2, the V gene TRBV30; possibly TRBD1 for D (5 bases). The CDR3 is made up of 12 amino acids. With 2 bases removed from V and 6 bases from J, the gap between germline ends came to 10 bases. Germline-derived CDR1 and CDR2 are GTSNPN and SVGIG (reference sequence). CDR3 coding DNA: TGTGCCTGGAGTCCCCCAGGGAATGGCTACACCTTC. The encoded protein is CAWSPPGNGYTF.